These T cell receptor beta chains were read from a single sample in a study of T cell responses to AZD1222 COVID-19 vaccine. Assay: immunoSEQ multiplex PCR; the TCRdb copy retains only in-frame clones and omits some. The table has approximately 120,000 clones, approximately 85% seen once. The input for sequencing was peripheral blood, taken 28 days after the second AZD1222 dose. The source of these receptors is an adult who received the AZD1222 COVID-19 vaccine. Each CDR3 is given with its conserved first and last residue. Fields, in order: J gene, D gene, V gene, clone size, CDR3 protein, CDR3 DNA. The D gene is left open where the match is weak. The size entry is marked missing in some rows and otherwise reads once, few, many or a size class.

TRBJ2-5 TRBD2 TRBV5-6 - CASQGRAYQETQYF TGTGCCAGCCAAGGGAGGGCCTACCAAGAGACCCAGTACTTC
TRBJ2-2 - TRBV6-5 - CASSLALSNTGELFF TGTGCCAGCAGCCTAGCGCTGTCGAACACCGGGGAGCTGTTTTTT
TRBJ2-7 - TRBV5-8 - CASSLNSLTYEQYF TGTGCCAGCAGCTTGAACAGTCTTACCTACGAGCAGTACTTC
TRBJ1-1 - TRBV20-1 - CSARAWGEAFF TGCAGTGCTAGAGCCTGGGGTGAAGCTTTCTTT
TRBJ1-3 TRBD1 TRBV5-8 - CASGGYRGGPLTGNTIYF TGTGCCAGCGGAGGATACAGGGGGGGCCCCCTGACTGGAAACACCATATATTTT
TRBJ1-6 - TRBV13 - CASSLELVSSPLHF TGTGCCAGCAGCTTGGAGTTGGTTAGTTCACCCCTCCACTTT
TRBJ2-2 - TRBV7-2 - CASSPRTANTGELFF TGTGCCAGCAGCCCCAGGACGGCGAACACCGGGGAGCTGTTTTTT
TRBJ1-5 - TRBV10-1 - CASPCAGGEGVVGNNQPQHF TGCGCCAGCCCCTGCGCGGGGGGGGAGGGGGTTGTGGGTAACAATCAGCCCCAGCATTTT
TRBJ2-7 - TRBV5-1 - CASSDQGQAEQYF TGCGCCAGCAGCGACCAGGGGCAGGCCGAGCAGTACTTC
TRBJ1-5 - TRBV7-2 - CASGGEGGNQPQHF TGTGCCAGCGGCGGGGAGGGGGGCAATCAGCCCCAGCATTTT
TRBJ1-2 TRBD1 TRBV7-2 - CASSHRDRNNGYTF TGTGCCAGCAGCCACCGGGACAGGAACAATGGCTACACCTTC
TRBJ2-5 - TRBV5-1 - CASSHRTGGETQYF TGCGCCAGCAGCCACAGGACTGGGGGGGAGACCCAGTACTTC
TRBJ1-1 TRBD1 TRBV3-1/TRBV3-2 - CASTTADRGPVDTEAFF TGTGCCAGCACCACCGCCGACAGGGGGCCAGTGGACACTGAAGCTTTCTTT
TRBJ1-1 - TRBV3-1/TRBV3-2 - CASSPQGFEAFF TGTGCCAGCAGCCCCCAGGGATTTGAAGCTTTCTTT
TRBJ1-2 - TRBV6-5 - CASSPSDRRNYGYTF TGTGCCAGCAGTCCCTCCGACAGGCGTAACTATGGCTACACCTTC
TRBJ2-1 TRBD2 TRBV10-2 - CASSDDAWSGGPYNEQFF TGCGCCAGCAGTGATGACGCGTGGAGCGGGGGGCCCTACAATGAGCAGTTCTTC
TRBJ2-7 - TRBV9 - CASSAPRQNFHDEQYF TGTGCCAGCAGCGCCCCACGACAGAATTTCCACGACGAGCAGTACTTC
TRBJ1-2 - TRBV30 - CAWSPGYGYTF TGTGCCTGGAGTCCAGGGTATGGCTACACCTTC
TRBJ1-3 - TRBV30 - CAWSGHRGPGDTIYF TGTGCCTGGAGTGGACACCGGGGCCCAGGTGACACCATATATTTT
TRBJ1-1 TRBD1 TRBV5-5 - CASSSGGQGNTEAFF TGTGCCAGCAGCTCGGGGGGACAGGGTAACACTGAAGCTTTCTTT
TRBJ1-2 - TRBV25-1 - CASSEYTGRGANDGYTF TGTGCCAGCAGTGAATATACGGGTAGGGGGGCCAACGATGGCTACACCTTC
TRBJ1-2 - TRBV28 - CASSLSLGDYGYTF TGTGCCAGCAGTCTCTCCCTCGGGGACTATGGCTACACCTTC
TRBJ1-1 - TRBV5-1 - CASSLGQRNTEAFF TGCGCCAGCAGCTTGGGGCAGAGGAACACTGAAGCTTTCTTT
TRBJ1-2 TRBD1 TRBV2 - CASVGSLGQAYGYTF TGTGCCAGCGTCGGAAGTCTGGGACAGGCCTATGGCTACACCTTC
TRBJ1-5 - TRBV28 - CASSLWGQGLGEPQHF TGTGCCAGCAGTTTATGGGGGCAGGGCCTGGGCGAGCCCCAGCATTTT
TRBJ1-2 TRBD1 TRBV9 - CASSSTGGNYGYTF TGTGCCAGCAGCTCGACAGGGGGCAACTATGGCTACACCTTC
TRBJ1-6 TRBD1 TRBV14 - CASSPTGVDSPLHF TGTGCCAGCAGCCCAACAGGGGTAGATTCACCCCTCCACTTT
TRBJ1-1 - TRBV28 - CASSLITEAFF TGTGCCAGCAGTTTGATCACAGAAGCTTTCTTT
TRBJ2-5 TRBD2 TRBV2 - CASSGTSGEVQYF TGTGCCAGCAGCGGGACTAGCGGGGAAGTCCAGTACTTC
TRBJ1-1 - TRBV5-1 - CASSPTGFTEAFF TGCGCCAGCAGCCCCACAGGGTTCACTGAAGCTTTCTTT
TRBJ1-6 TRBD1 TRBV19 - CASTRGGQINSPLHF TGTGCCAGTACCAGGGGGGGGCAGATTAATTCACCCCTCCACTTT
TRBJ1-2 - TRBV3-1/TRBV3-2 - CASSQPPVGYTF TGTGCCAGCAGCCAACCCCCTGTTGGCTACACCTTC
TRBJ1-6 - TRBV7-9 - CASSGGAYNSPLHF TGTGCCAGCAGTGGGGGTGCCTATAATTCACCCCTCCACTTT
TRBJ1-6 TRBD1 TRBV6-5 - CASSSPGTGNSPLHF TGTGCCAGCAGTTCCCCCGGGACAGGGAATTCACCCCTCCACTTT
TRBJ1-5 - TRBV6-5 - CASRKDGNQPQHF TGTGCCAGCAGAAAAGATGGGAATCAGCCCCAGCATTTT
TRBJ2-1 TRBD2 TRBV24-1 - CATSGGGSYNEQFF TGTGCCACATCCGGGGGGGGGTCCTACAATGAGCAGTTCTTC
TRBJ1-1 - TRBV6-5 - CASKFGVYNTEAFF TGTGCCAGCAAATTCGGGGTTTATAACACTGAAGCTTTCTTT
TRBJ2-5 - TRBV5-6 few CASSSPRPQWETQYF TGTGCCAGCAGCTCCCCTAGACCCCAGTGGGAGACCCAGTACTTC
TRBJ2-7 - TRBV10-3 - CAISDSFYEQYF TGTGCCATCAGTGATAGCTTCTACGAGCAGTACTTC
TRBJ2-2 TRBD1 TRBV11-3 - CASSLGDRASTGELFF TGTGCCAGCAGCTTAGGGGACAGGGCTAGCACCGGGGAGCTGTTTTTT
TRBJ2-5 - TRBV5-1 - CASREGYSQETQYF TGCGCCAGCAGAGAAGGGTACAGTCAAGAGACCCAGTACTTC
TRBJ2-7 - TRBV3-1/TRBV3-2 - CASSQARAYEQYF TGTGCCAGCAGCCAAGCAAGAGCCTACGAGCAGTACTTC
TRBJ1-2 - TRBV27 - CASTGARTF TGTGCCAGCACCGGTGCTCGAACCTTC
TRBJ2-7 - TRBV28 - CASSQGGVTYEQYF TGTGCCAGCAGCCAAGGAGGGGTGACCTACGAGCAGTACTTC